These 10 T cell receptor beta chains originate from one sample sequenced in a study of cytomegalovirus exposure and HLA in healthy donors (dated 2017 in TCRdb). Libraries were constructed by the immunoSEQ multiplex PCR assay. For the multiplex PCR, a mixture combining 60 forward primers for TCR Vbeta segments and 13 reverse primers for TCR Jbeta segments was used. TCRdb stores this immuneACCESS table with in-frame sequences only. Part of the clones is absent; in the studies checked, under half of the shortfall reflects unresolved V genes, and no reason is known for the rest. The sample contains a few hundred thousand clones, around 77% of them found a single time. The top ten clonotypes cover 2.9% of the sample. Sequenced sample: PBMCs. Receptor source: a woman in her 30s in good health and CMV-seronegative.

CDR3 residues: CASSITGTGAYGYTF. The CDR3 nucleotides are TGTGCCAGTAGTATTACCGGGACAGGGGCCTATGGCTACACCTTC. The V and J genes are TRBV19 and TRBJ1-2; 10 bases agree with TRBD1. CDR3 size: 15 residues. The trim removed 3 bases at V and 4 bases at J, leaving 5 bases unmatched. Looked up from germline, CDR1 is LNHDA and CDR2 is SQIVND (reference sequence).

This clone has only a few counts. The V call is TRBV13, the J call TRBJ2-7; D perhaps matches TRBD2 (5 bases). This CDR3 has 12 residues. V was clipped by 11 bases and J by 2 bases, with 13 bases between them. Germline values: CDR1 PRHDT, CDR2 FYEKMQ (reference sequence). CDR3 DNA: TGTGCCTCCGGCTGGAGGACCTACGAGCAGTACTTC. Its protein product is CASGWRTYEQYF.

Only a few counts were recorded for this clone. The chain has TRBV14 and TRBJ1-4, with D perhaps matching TRBD1 (5 bases). CDR3 length: 13 residues. Germline CDR1 reads SGHDN; CDR2 reads FVKESK. V was cut by 3 bases and J by 4 bases, with 6 bases left in between. CDR3 DNA sequence: TGTGCCAGCAGCCAGACAGATAATGAAAAACTGTTTTTT. It encodes CASSQTDNEKLFF.

This chain uses TRBV2 with TRBJ1-1; 11 bases are shared with TRBD1. The CDR3 is made up of 14 amino acids. The germline CDR1 and CDR2 sequences are SNHLY and FYNNEI. V lost 6 bases, J lost 6 bases, and 6 bases stayed unmatched. The CDR3 nucleotides read TGTGCCAGCAGCCTCCGGACAGGGGGCTCTGAAGCTTTCTTT. Translated: CASSLRTGGSEAFF. Looking up the rest from reference TRBV2 and TRBJ1-1 gives the full variable domain: EPEVTQTPSHQVTQMGQEVILRCVPISNHLYFYWYRQILGQKVEFLVSFYNNEISEKSEIFDDQFSVERPDGSNFTLKIRSTKLEDSAMYFCASSLRTGGSEAFFGQGTRLTVV.

V is TRBV11-3 and J is TRBJ1-1, with TRBD1 matching over 10 bases. The CDR3 sequence is 17 residues long. V lost 4 bases to trimming and J lost 5 bases; unmatched junction nucleotides: 13. Germline-derived CDR1 and CDR2 are SGHNT and YENEEA. The CDR3 reads CASSSIETGGCRTEAFF. CDR3 bases: TGTGCCAGCAGCTCAATAGAGACAGGGGGCTGTAGGACTGAAGCTTTCTTT. The complete variable domain, with remaining parts taken from reference TRBV11-3 and TRBJ1-1, reads EAGVVQSPRYKIIEKKQPVAFWCNPISGHNTLYWYLQNLGQGPELLIRYENEEAVDDSQLPKDRFSAERLKGVDSTLKIQPAELGDSAVYLCASSSIETGGCRTEAFFGQGTRLTVV.

The rearrangement uses TRBV9 and TRBJ1-3; 8 bases are shared with TRBD1. V gave up 2 bases and J gave up 4 bases; unmatched junction bases: 5. This CDR3 has 15 residues. Germline loops: CDR1 SGDLS, CDR2 YYNGEE. CDR3 coding DNA: TGTGCCAGCAGCGTCCGACAGGGGACCGGAAACACCATATATTTT. It translates to CASSVRQGTGNTIYF.

Written as DNA, the CDR3 is TGCAGCGTTTCGACAGGGGGCAATCCTTACTACAATGAGCAGTTCTTC. The encoded protein is CSVSTGGNPYYNEQFF. This sequence joins TRBV29-1 and TRBJ2-1, with 10 bases matching TRBD1. The CDR3 is 16 residues long. Germline trimming cut 5 bases from V and 3 bases from J; bases unmatched to any gene: 10. Germline CDR1 is SQVTM and CDR2 is ANQGSEA.

In DNA, the CDR3 is TGTGCCATCAGCGCGACAGGGCATAATTCACCCCTCCACTTT. Translating gives CAISATGHNSPLHF. The V and J genes are TRBV10-3 and TRBJ1-6; TRBD1 matches 7 bases. This CDR3 region has 14 residues. Trimming at V came to 6 bases and at J to 5 bases, leaving 4 bases not matched to a gene. CDR1 ENHRY and CDR2 SYGVKD come from the germline V gene.

V and J are TRBV6-4 and TRBJ2-3; tentatively, D is TRBD1 (5 bases). With 4 bases removed from V and 4 bases from J, the gap between germline ends came to 12 bases. CDR1 is MRHNA, CDR2 SNTAGT, per germline. The CDR3 loop spans 14 amino acids. DNA for the CDR3: TGTGCCAGCAGTGTGGAACTCAGGGCAGATACGCAGTATTTT. Translation gives CASSVELRADTQYF.

V and J are TRBV10-3 and TRBJ1-5, with D perhaps TRBD1 (5 bases). Germline assignment: CDR1 ENHRY and CDR2 SYGVKD. The V end lost 0 bases, the J end lost 2 bases, and 8 bases lay between the germline ends. The CDR3 covers 15 residues. CDR3 loop: CAISESWGGNQPQHF. CDR3 sequence (DNA): TGTGCCATCAGTGAGTCTTGGGGGGGCAATCAGCCCCAGCATTTT.